A selection of T cell receptor beta chains follows, all from one sample in a study of blood T cell repertoires in COVID-19. Assay: immunoSEQ multiplex PCR; the TCRdb copy retains only in-frame clones and omits some. The table records under 350,000 clones, approximately 91% of them present only once. Sequenced: PBMCs or T cells enriched from blood (not recorded which). The receptor source for this set is a woman between 40 and 50 years old who had recovered from COVID-19. CDR3s leave out the opening cysteine and the closing phenylalanine or tryptophan. Each record gives: V gene, clone size, CDR3 length, CDR3 protein. Where a row states a size, it is once, few, many or the class of an expanded clone; other rows omit it.

TRBV7-9 | - | 13 | ASSFSLLDTGELF
TRBV6-6 | once | 16 | ASSPYHGLAGVQETQY
TRBV29-1 | once | 12 | SVTDRRYNYGYT
TRBV19 | - | 13 | ASSPLDRGQYGYT
TRBV7-9 | - | 13 | ASSAPGTGILPLH
TRBV30 | - | 14 | AWNPQGGSYNSPLH
TRBV18 | - | 14 | ASSLLGAPAFYEQY
TRBV7-9 | once | 12 | ASTAHEVVRVLT
TRBV10-2 | - | 13 | ASSEGRAANTEAF
TRBV6-5 | - | 11 | ASSTDGGYGYT
TRBV29-1 | - | 9 | SVGFDTEAF
TRBV6-5 | - | 13 | ASSRPGAGGNTIY
TRBV4-1 | few | 14 | ASSQTGLAGSIEQF
TRBV7-9 | - | 11 | ASSFEEFRSYT
TRBV9 | once | 15 | ASSVGRTTTSTDTQY
TRBV7-2 | - | 16 | ASSQRAIAGVSYNEQF
TRBV10-2 | - | 11 | ASSEPGGIGYT
TRBV4-2 | - | 14 | ASSQDGRQGPGGYT
TRBV5-1 | once | 13 | ASSTGQGAADTQY
TRBV27 | - | 12 | ASGLAGGSNEQF
TRBV18 | - | 12 | ASSQGGRTDTQY
TRBV4-2 | - | 11 | ASSTRETDTQY
TRBV21-1 | - | 12 | AQGLGGFDNEQF
TRBV7-9 | - | 13 | ASSWTTGLASEQY
TRBV3-1/TRBV3-2 | - | 17 | ASSQGPSGAHRLQETQY
TRBV5-4 | - | 13 | ASSSLLQGADGYT
TRBV5-8 | - | 14 | ASSPGTGRGNQPQH
TRBV27 | - | 16 | ASSLRGQGAFSNQPQH
TRBV2 | once | 12 | ASNLEYSGTEAF
TRBV24-1 | - | 14 | ATRASGRALQETQY
TRBV5-1 | - | 11 | ASSQGQGNGYT
TRBV9 | - | 13 | ASSVRGASGNTIY
TRBV19 | - | 13 | ASSIKNRVGETQY
TRBV15 | once | 13 | ATSRGITGDYGYT
TRBV6-5 | - | 13 | ASSLIFGATDTQY
TRBV20-1 | - | 9 | SAFTTGAPT
TRBV19 | - | 13 | ASSMSRDRVGEQY
TRBV21-1 | - | 12 | ASSKQATSGELF
TRBV28 | - | 13 | ASSPAGAGATEAF
TRBV5-6 | - | 15 | ASSLAGPGTGKNEQF
TRBV19 | - | 11 | ASRQDEDYGYT
TRBV5-4 | - | 12 | ASSKQGAANVLT
TRBV27 | - | 12 | ASLSGGAHNEQF
TRBV2 | - | 10 | ASSRDREKLF
TRBV19 | - | 14 | ASSIYSTEPNYGYT
TRBV2 | - | 11 | ASSEQGVRGYT
TRBV7-9 | - | 11 | ASSLQDSGALT
TRBV29-1 | - | 11 | SVDRRANTEAF
TRBV7-2 | - | 13 | ASSKGGPLYYEQY
TRBV5-4 | - | 11 | ASSLRGTHEQY
TRBV6-4 | - | 16 | ASSDLSGGPLAYYEQY
TRBV3-1/TRBV3-2 | - | 11 | ASSQAEYTEAF
TRBV18 | - | 12 | ASSPTGGIQPQH